These T cell receptor beta chains were read from a single sample in a study of T cells in Graves' hyperthyroidism and ophthalmopathy. TCRdb called the multiplex PCR reads again in MiXCR, with one record for every CDR3 protein. The sample holds 300,000 to 400,000 distinct CDR3 sequences, about 13% seen once. The sample taken for sequencing was blood. These receptors originate from a woman aged 18-35 years with Graves' hyperthyroidism. Each CDR3 is given with its conserved first and last residue. A D gene is named only where the DNA matches it firmly. A row's size may be missing; if present it is once, few, many or a size class.

v_gene,j_gene,d_gene,abundance,CDR3nt,CDR3aa
TRBV5-1,TRBJ1-4,NA,few,TGCGCCAGCAGCTTGTTTCAGGGTGGAACTAATGAAAAACTGTTTTTT,CASSLFQGGTNEKLFF
TRBV5-1,TRBJ2-2,NA,NA,TGCGCCAGCAGCTTGGCCACAGGTGTCGCGGGGAGAGATCTGTTTTTT,CASSLATGVAGRDLFF
TRBV4-3,TRBJ2-7,NA,NA,TGCGCCAGCAGCCAAGTACAGGGCTACGAGCAGTACTTC,CASSQVQGYEQYF
TRBV9,TRBJ2-1,NA,few,TGTGCCAGCACACCTACCGGGACTTTAAACAATGAGCAGTTCTTC,CASTPTGTLNNEQFF
TRBV5-4,TRBJ1-4,NA,NA,TGTGCCAGCAGCCCGTGGGAAAGTGAAAAACTGTTTTTT,CASSPWESEKLFF
TRBV7-2,TRBJ2-7,NA,many,TGTGCCAGCAGCTTAGACAGGGTCTCCTACGAGCAGTACTTC,CASSLDRVSYEQYF
TRBV4-1,TRBJ2-3,NA,NA,TGCGCCAGCAGCCAAGAGTACCTGAGCACAGATACGCAGTATTTT,CASSQEYLSTDTQYF
TRBV19,TRBJ1-6,NA,few,TGTGCCAGTAGTACACCGCCCAGCGCGCCCCTCCACTTT,CASSTPPSAPLHF
TRBV11-2,TRBJ2-5,NA,many,TGTGCCAGCAGCTCCCATGGGGAGGGGGTTGAATTAACCCAGTACTTC,CASSSHGEGVELTQYF
TRBV28,TRBJ1-5,NA,many,TGTGCCAGCAGCACTGGCCCCCCTTATAGCAATCAGCCCCAGCATTTT,CASSTGPPYSNQPQHF
TRBV7-2,TRBJ2-2,NA,many,TGTGCCAGCCGTCAGGGATCAGGCACCGGGGAGCTGTTTTTT,CASRQGSGTGELFF
TRBV19,TRBJ1-1,NA,NA,TGTGCCAGTAATACTGGGCAGGGAGTTTGGGAAGCTTTCTTT,CASNTGQGVWEAFF
TRBV5-4,TRBJ2-3,TRBD1,NA,TGTGCCAGCAGCATGGGACAGTCCTACACAGATACGCAGTATTTT,CASSMGQSYTDTQYF
TRBV28,TRBJ1-5,NA,many,TGTGCCAGCAGCCCCAACAGGGTAGACAATCAGCCCCAGCATTTT,CASSPNRVDNQPQHF
TRBV28,TRBJ2-7,TRBD1,many,TGTGCCAGCACCATCACTAGGTGGGCAGGGGGCATATACGAGCAGTACTTC,CASTITRWAGGIYEQYF
TRBV6-2/TRBV6-3,TRBJ2-3,NA,many,TGTGCCAGCAGTTACTCGAAAACTAGAGATACGCAGTATTTT,CASSYSKTRDTQYF
TRBV20-1,TRBJ1-1,NA,few,TGCAGTGCTAGAGATATTTTAGAGAACACTGAAGCTTTCTTT,CSARDILENTEAFF
TRBV6-2/TRBV6-3,TRBJ2-7,NA,many,TGTGCCTTGCCAGGGGCGGTTGGCGAGCAGTACTTC,CALPGAVGEQYF
TRBV20-1,TRBJ2-7,NA,many,TGCAGTGCTAGAGGTGGGGGTGAGCAGTACTTC,CSARGGGEQYF
TRBV6-4,TRBJ2-7,NA,few,TGTGCCAGCAGTGACTCGGGGCACTACGAGCAGTACTTC,CASSDSGHYEQYF
TRBV28,TRBJ2-2,NA,many,TGTGCCAGCAGTTTTAGCAGACTGAACACCGGGGAGCTGTTTTTT,CASSFSRLNTGELFF
TRBV28,TRBJ2-5,NA,many,TGTGCCAGCAGTTCCACTACCCCCGGACGGTGGTTAGAGTACTTC,CASSSTTPGRWLEYF
TRBV27,TRBJ2-3,NA,many,TGTGCCAGCAGTTTTGGTATCGGGGGTACAGATACGCAGTATTTT,CASSFGIGGTDTQYF
TRBV3-1,TRBJ2-7,TRBD2,many,TGTGCCAGCAGCGATGGACTAGCGGGGGCTGGAGGCTACGAGCAGTACTTC,CASSDGLAGAGGYEQYF
TRBV14,TRBJ2-2,NA,NA,TGTGCCAGCAGCCAAGATATGGTGGAAAGGGAAAAGACCGGGGAGCTGTTTTTT,CASSQDMVEREKTGELFF
TRBV9,TRBJ1-1,NA,NA,TGTGCCAGCAGCTCCCAGGGGACGTTAGTAGAAGCTTTCTTT,CASSSQGTLVEAFF